One sample yielded the 17 T cell receptor beta chains listed below, sequenced in a study of ipilimumab plus nivolumab after autologous stem cell transplantation. Clones were sequenced by immunoSEQ multiplex PCR, and TCRdb holds only the in-frame ones, with some missing. The table lists tens of thousands of clones, 83% of them singletons. The sample consisted of PBMCs, taken in a trial of ipilimumab plus nivolumab as post-transplant consolidation. The receptors were gathered from a male donor with diffuse large B-cell lymphoma.

The chain carries TRBV6-5 and TRBJ2-3, with D possibly matching TRBD1 (5 bases). The CDR3 is made up of 15 amino acids. Trimming took 0 bases from V and 4 from J, leaving 11 bases between them. Germline assignment: CDR1 MNHEY and CDR2 SVGAGI. The CDR3 spells CASSYSFGAADTQYF. In nucleotides, the CDR3 is TGTGCCAGCAGTTACTCTTTTGGGGCTGCAGATACGCAGTATTTT.

This chain uses TRBV11-2 with TRBJ2-2; 7 bases fit TRBD2. CDR1 SGHAT and CDR2 FQNNGV come from the germline V gene. The CDR3 contains 16 residues. The trim removed 1 base at V and 0 bases at J, leaving 2 bases unmatched. This chain's CDR3 is CASSLALAANTGELFF. The CDR3 DNA sequence: TGTGCCAGCAGCTTAGCCCTAGCGGCGAACACCGGGGAGCTGTTTTTT.

V usage is TRBV7-2 and J usage is TRBJ1-3; the match to TRBD1 covers 7 bases. The germline V gene encodes CDR1 SGHTA and CDR2 FQGNSA. Unmatched junction bases numbered 3, after V lost 4 bases and J lost 3 bases. This CDR3 comprises 14 residues. The chain's CDR3 is CASSSGGDGNTIYF. The CDR3 DNA sequence: TGTGCCAGCAGCTCAGGGGGGGATGGAAACACCATATATTTT.

This chain joins TRBV6-5 and TRBJ1-2; D possibly corresponds to TRBD1 (5 bases). With 2 bases removed from V and 6 bases from J, the gap between germline ends came to 10 bases. CDR1 is MNHEY and CDR2 is SVGAGI in the germline V gene. The CDR3 covers 13 residues. CDR3 sequence (DNA): TGTGCCAGCAGTTACCCTGGGACGAATGGCTACACCTTC. Protein sequence: CASSYPGTNGYTF.

The chain combines TRBV19 with TRBJ2-3; TRBD1 aligns across 8 bases. Per germline, CDR1 LNHDA and CDR2 SQIVND (reference sequence). With 6 bases clipped from V and 2 bases from J, the junction kept 4 bases outside the gene matches. This CDR3 comprises 14 residues. The CDR3, as DNA: TGTGCCAGTAGGGACAGGGTGCTCACAGATACGCAGTATTTT. This translates into CASRDRVLTDTQYF. Looking up the rest from reference TRBV19 and TRBJ2-3 gives the full variable domain: DGGITQSPKYLFRKEGQNVTLSCEQNLNHDAMYWYRQDPGQGLRLIYYSQIVNDFQKGDIAEGYSVSREKKESFPLTVTSAQKNPTAFYLCASRDRVLTDTQYFGPGTRLTVL.

The rearrangement links TRBV6-1 to TRBJ2-7; D is uncertain. Germline CDR1 MNHNS, CDR2 SASEGT. The CDR3 is 12 residues long. Trimming took 2 bases from V and 4 from J, leaving 6 bases between them. The CDR3 bases are TGTGCCAGCAGTGAAATGCCATACGAGCAGTACTTC. This translates into CASSEMPYEQYF.

This sequence joins TRBV5-6 and TRBJ2-7, with TRBD1 identical over 7 bases. This CDR3 is 13 amino acids long. The germline gives CDR1 SGHDT, CDR2 YYEEEE. With V trimmed by 7 bases and J by 0 bases, 4 bases remained unmatched. CDR3 protein: CASGDRVSYEQYF. The CDR3, as DNA: TGTGCCAGCGGCGACAGGGTCTCCTACGAGCAGTACTTC. The full variable domain, rest sourced from reference TRBV5-6 and TRBJ2-7, is DAGVTQSPTHLIKTRGQQVTLRCSPKSGHDTVSWYQQALGQGPQFIFQYYEEEERQRGNFPDRFSGHQFPNYSSELNVNALLLGDSALYLCASGDRVSYEQYFGPGTRLTVT.

This chain uses TRBV5-1 with TRBJ1-1, with TRBD1 identical over 7 bases. This CDR3 comprises 15 residues. With V trimmed by 0 bases and J by 4 bases, 6 bases remained unmatched. Germline CDR1 is SGHRS and CDR2 is YFSETQ. The CDR3 bases are TGCGCCAGCAGCTTGGGAGGGGGCTTGGGCACTGAAGCTTTCTTT. Translated: CASSLGGGLGTEAFF.

This clone was picked up one time. The V gene is TRBV10-2, the J gene TRBJ2-5; D uncertain. CDR1 WSHSY and CDR2 SAAADI come from the germline V gene. Between the trimmed V and J ends, which lost 8 bases and 5 bases, there was a span of 12 bases. The CDR3 is 12 amino acids. The CDR3 DNA is TGCGCCAGCTCCCCGGCTGGGGAGACCCAGTACTTC. It is translated as CASSPAGETQYF.

The V and J genes are TRBV5-1 and TRBJ2-5, with unresolved D. The V gene lost 0 bases and the J gene lost 1 base, with 7 bases spanning the gap. The CDR3 is 14 residues long. Germline assignment: CDR1 SGHRS and CDR2 YFSETQ. CDR3 sequence (DNA): TGCGCCAGCAGCTTGGGGGCGAGCCAAGAGACCCAGTACTTC. This codes for CASSLGASQETQYF.

This clone was seen only once. The V call is TRBV6-5, the J call TRBJ2-7, with 7 nucleotides matching TRBD1. V was clipped by 2 bases and J by 2 bases; unmatched bases: 9. The CDR3 is 16 amino acids. Germline values: CDR1 MNHEY, CDR2 SVGAGI. CDR3 bases: TGTGCCAGCAGTTACACCCTCGGGGACAGCGCCTACGAGCAGTACTTC. Translated, it gives CASSYTLGDSAYEQYF.

The CDR3 bases are TGTGCCAGCAGCTTCCCGGGACAGGGAGGCACAGATACGCAGTATTTT. Encoded protein: CASSFPGQGGTDTQYF. The V gene is TRBV5-6, the J gene TRBJ2-3; TRBD1 matches at 9 bases. There are 16 residues in the CDR3. Per the germline V gene, CDR1 is SGHDT and CDR2 is YYEEEE. V gave up 2 bases and J gave up 1 base; unmatched junction bases: 5.

J is TRBJ1-2 and V is TRBV10-3; D gene uncertain. V lost 6 bases and J lost 4, with 9 bases in between. The length of the CDR3 is 12 residues. From germline, CDR1 is ENHRY and CDR2 SYGVKD. The CDR3 loop reads CAIRPVGYGYTF. The CDR3 region has the DNA TGTGCCATCAGGCCGGTTGGCTATGGCTACACCTTC.

This clone occurred once. The chain employs TRBV6-1 and TRBJ1-1; no clear D. Germline-derived CDR1 and CDR2 are MNHNS and SASEGT. The CDR3 is 13 amino acids. Between the trimmed V and J ends, which lost 10 bases and 1 base, there was a span of 13 bases. The CDR3 region is CATQKDGNTEAFF. The CDR3 DNA reads TGTGCCACCCAGAAAGACGGGAACACTGAAGCTTTCTTT.

The V and J genes are TRBV18 and TRBJ2-6; D tentatively fits TRBD1 or TRBD2 (5 bases each). The CDR3 covers 13 residues. CDR1 KGHSH and CDR2 LQKENI come from the germline V gene. The ends were cut back, 4 bases at V and 12 bases at J, with 13 bases in the middle. The CDR3 protein is CASSRQGPPVLTF. In DNA, the CDR3 is TGTGCCAGCTCACGTCAGGGACCCCCCGTCCTGACTTTC.

The chain joins TRBV18 to TRBJ1-3; D perhaps matches TRBD1 (5 bases). V lost 0 bases and J 2 bases, leaving 8 bases between the germline ends. The germline gives CDR1 KGHSH, CDR2 LQKENI. The CDR3 covers 15 residues. The CDR3 reads CASSPPSGTGNTIYF. The CDR3 nucleotides are TGTGCCAGCTCACCACCCTCAGGGACTGGAAACACCATATATTTT.

This chain links TRBV29-1 with TRBJ1-2; TRBD1 matches 12 bases. V lost 7 bases to trimming and J lost 8 bases; unmatched junction nucleotides: 5. Germline V CDR1 and CDR2: SQVTM, ANQGSEA. There are 12 residues in the CDR3. The CDR3 region is CSAGTGGDGYTF. The CDR3 bases are TGCAGCGCTGGGACAGGGGGCGACGGCTACACCTTC.